This T cell receptor (beta chain) was captured by sequencing in a study of identifying expanded T cells in peripheral blood. Germline V gene sequence: CDR1 SGDLS, CDR2 YYNGEE. The V segment lost 0 bases and the J segment 4 bases; nucleotides outside the gene matches: 4. The CDR3 extends over 15 amino acids. Profiling relied on immunoSEQ multiplex PCR, and the TCRdb table lists in-frame clones only, not all of them. The sample gives about 90,000 clones, 70% to 90% of which show up once; approximately 5.6% is in the top ten. Input material: blood. The source of this sequence is a person between 18 and 75 years old in good health. The rearrangement joins TRBV9 to TRBJ2-7, with 10 bases fitting TRBD1. In nucleotides, the CDR3 is TGTGCCAGCAGCGTAGGGGACAGGGGCGGATACGAGCAGTACTTC. Translation gives CASSVGDRGGYEQYF.